Following are 19 T cell receptor beta chains from one sample sequenced in a study of cytomegalovirus exposure and HLA in healthy donors. PCR employed 60 Vbeta and 13 Jbeta primers. Some clones are missing from TCRdb's copy, which holds only in-frame ones; the method was immunoSEQ multiplex PCR. The sample shows roughly 150,000 clones, roughly 79% of them seen only once. The sample was PBMCs. These receptors were taken from a male donor in good health and CMV-seronegative.

The chain couples TRBV9 to TRBJ2-7, with D maybe TRBD1 (6 bases). The germline CDR1 and CDR2 sequences are SGDLS and YYNGEE. This CDR3 is built from 16 residues. Between the trimmed V and J ends, which lost 3 bases and 0 bases, there was a span of 16 bases. The CDR3 is CASSAISGTPSYEQYF. As DNA, the CDR3 is TGTGCCAGCAGCGCTATATCCGGGACACCCTCCTACGAGCAGTACTTC.

The J gene is TRBJ1-5, the V gene TRBV19; weak D call: TRBD1 (6 bases). Between the trimmed V and J ends, which lost 7 bases and 7 bases, there was a span of 17 bases. This CDR3 contains 14 residues. Germline lookup yields CDR1 LNHDA and CDR2 SQIVND (reference sequence). The CDR3 spells CASKGRGNGQPQHF. In DNA, the CDR3 is TGTGCCAGTAAGGGCAGGGGAAACGGGCAGCCCCAGCATTTT. Full variable domain (outside the CDR3, taken from reference TRBV19 and TRBJ1-5): DGGITQSPKYLFRKEGQNVTLSCEQNLNHDAMYWYRQDPGQGLRLIYYSQIVNDFQKGDIAEGYSVSREKKESFPLTVTSAQKNPTAFYLCASKGRGNGQPQHFGDGTRLSIL.

The chain joins TRBV7-2 to TRBJ2-1; 9 bases agree with TRBD1. V lost 4 bases to trimming and J lost 4 bases; unmatched junction nucleotides: 8. CDR3 length equals 16 residues. Germline V gives CDR1 SGHTA, CDR2 FQGNSA. DNA for the CDR3: TGTGCCAGCAGCTACTATGGGACAGGGATTTACAATGAGCAGTTCTTC. Protein: CASSYYGTGIYNEQFF.

CDR3 DNA sequence: TGTGCCAGCAGCTTCATACGTAGCTATGGCTACACCTTC. Its translation: CASSFIRSYGYTF. The gene calls are TRBV7-2 and TRBJ1-2; D remains unclear. Germline V lookup: CDR1 SGHTA, CDR2 FQGNSA. The CDR3 loop spans 13 amino acids. V was pared by 3 bases and J by 4 bases, with 9 bases between.

The genes are TRBV13 and TRBJ2-1; possible D gene TRBD1, 6 bases. Looked up from germline, CDR1 is PRHDT and CDR2 is FYEKMQ (reference sequence). V lost 5 bases, J lost 4 bases, and 15 bases lay in between. CDR3 size: 15 residues. The CDR3 here is CASSHDRTAYNEQFF. DNA of the CDR3: TGTGCCAGCAGCCATGATCGGACAGCATACAATGAGCAGTTCTTC.

V and J are TRBV7-6 and TRBJ2-2; 13 bases fit TRBD2. The CDR3 has 15 amino acids. V lost 4 bases to trimming and J lost 6 bases; unmatched junction nucleotides: 2. Looked up from germline, CDR1 is SGHVS and CDR2 is FNYEAQ. The CDR3 sequence is CASSSGLAGAGELFF. The CDR3 DNA sequence: TGTGCCAGCAGCTCAGGACTAGCGGGAGCCGGGGAGCTGTTTTTT.

The V gene is TRBV7-2, the J gene TRBJ1-3; a possible D gene is TRBD1 (6 bases). This CDR3 is built from 15 residues. CDR1 is SGHTA and CDR2 is FQGNSA in the germline V gene. The V end lost 2 bases, the J end lost 2 bases, and 10 bases lay between the germline ends. CDR3 residues: CASSLQGSAGNTIYF. CDR3 in DNA: TGTGCCAGCAGCTTACAGGGGTCCGCTGGAAACACCATATATTTT.

The rearrangement uses TRBV5-1 and TRBJ1-6; D call uncertain. V lost 4 bases, J lost 9 bases, and 17 bases lay in between. This CDR3 region has 15 residues. Germline CDR1 SGHRS, CDR2 YFSETQ. In DNA form, the CDR3 reads TGCGCCAGCAGCCCCGGGGAAAGGGTACGTTCACCCCTCCACTTT. Amino acids: CASSPGERVRSPLHF.

V gene TRBV19 combines with J gene TRBJ1-3; D remains unclear. Per the germline V gene, CDR1 is LNHDA and CDR2 is SQIVND (reference sequence). The CDR3 is 17 amino acids. Trimming stripped 4 bases from V and 1 base from J, with 17 bases between. The DNA for the CDR3 is TGTGCCAGTAGTAGCTTCCTCCGTCGAGCGTCTGGAAACACCATATATTTT. Translating it yields CASSSFLRRASGNTIYF.

This chain joins TRBV27 and TRBJ2-1; D gene uncertain. CDR3 size: 15 residues. The V end was cut by 5 bases, the J end by 0 bases, with 11 bases between. Germline values: CDR1 MNHEY, CDR2 SMNVEV (reference sequence). This CDR3 reads CASSGEGSSYNEQFF. For the CDR3, the DNA is TGTGCCAGCAGTGGAGAAGGAAGCTCCTACAATGAGCAGTTCTTC.

The chain joins TRBV30 to TRBJ2-3, with D maybe TRBD2 (5 bases). The CDR3 has 18 residues. CDR1 and CDR2 (germline): GTSNPN, SVGIG (reference sequence). V was clipped by 2 bases and J by 3 bases, with 24 bases between them. The CDR3 DNA reads as TGTGCCTGGAGTACGGGGTTCGCGAAAGCGGTGGGGACAGATACGCAGTATTTT. This translates into CAWSTGFAKAVGTDTQYF.

The CDR3 here is CASSSEVEQFF. The CDR3 nucleotides read TGTGCCAGCAGCTCCGAGGTTGAGCAGTTCTTC. This chain connects TRBV7-9 to TRBJ2-1; no clear D. The CDR3 has 11 amino acids. Per the germline V gene, CDR1 is SEHNR and CDR2 is FQNEAQ (reference sequence). The ends were cut back, 4 bases at V and 9 bases at J, with 7 bases in the middle. The full variable domain, with the rest looked up from reference TRBV7-9 and TRBJ2-1, is DTGVSQNPRHKITKRGQNVTFRCDPISEHNRLYWYRQTLGQGPEFLTYFQNEAQLEKSRLLSDRFSAERPKGSFSTLEIQRTEQGDSAMYLCASSSEVEQFFGPGTRLTVL.

V is TRBV11-3 and J is TRBJ2-3, with D perhaps TRBD2 (6 bases). The CDR3 totals 18 residues. Germline V lookup: CDR1 SGHNT, CDR2 YENEEA. V lost 3 bases and J 1 base, leaving 20 bases between the germline ends. The CDR3 here is CASSLGGKASPRTDTQYF. CDR3 bases: TGTGCCAGCAGCTTGGGGGGAAAAGCTAGCCCCCGCACAGATACGCAGTATTTT.

This clone was picked up a small number of times. The chain joins TRBV27 to TRBJ1-1, with TRBD1 as a possible D gene (5 bases). V dropped 4 bases and J dropped 1 base, with 10 bases sitting between them. The CDR3 runs 14 residues. Germline lookup yields CDR1 MNHEY and CDR2 SMNVEV (reference sequence). This CDR3 reads CASSYGGGNTEAFF. In nucleotides, the CDR3 is TGTGCCAGCAGTTATGGGGGAGGGAACACTGAAGCTTTCTTT.

A single count supports this clone. The chain employs TRBV4-1 and TRBJ2-3; the match to TRBD2 covers 9 bases. Germline loops: CDR1 MGHRA, CDR2 YSYEKL. After removal of 4 bases from V and 0 bases from J, the junction contained 2 bases not matched to a gene. The CDR3 has 15 residues. CDR3 in DNA: TGCGCCAGCAGCCGACTAGCGGAGAGCACAGATACGCAGTATTTT. Its translation: CASSRLAESTDTQYF.

This chain joins TRBV5-5 and TRBJ1-2; D is undetermined. Trimming pared 4 bases from V and 5 bases from J, leaving 12 bases between. The germline V gene has CDR1 SGHKS and CDR2 YYEKEE (reference sequence). This CDR3 spans 13 amino acids. The CDR3 is CASSLETGYGYTF. The CDR3 nucleotides read TGTGCCAGCAGCCTCGAGACGGGGTATGGCTACACCTTC.

This clone was seen a handful of times. The chain employs TRBV7-3 and TRBJ2-4, with 8 bases that match TRBD1. Germline V CDR1 and CDR2: SGHTA, FQGTGA. There are 15 residues in the CDR3. Trimming cost V 5 bases and J 2 bases; bases outside gene matches: 5. CDR3 coding DNA: TGTGCCAGCAGCCCCCAGGGGGCGCCCAAAAACATTCAGTACTTC. This codes for CASSPQGAPKNIQYF.

The rearrangement uses TRBV30 and TRBJ1-1, with unresolved D. The germline V gene encodes CDR1 GTSNPN and CDR2 SVGIG (reference sequence). Trimming shortened V by 2 bases and J by 1 base, and 8 bases separated the two germline ends. The CDR3 extends over 13 amino acids. CDR3 bases: TGTGCCTGGAGTCGGGAGTCGAACACTGAAGCTTTCTTT. It codes for CAWSRESNTEAFF.

This chain links TRBV6-4 with TRBJ1-1, with unresolved D. Germline CDR1 and CDR2: MRHNA and SNTAGT. This CDR3 has 13 residues. V dropped 6 bases and J dropped 0 bases, with 8 bases sitting between them. The CDR3 DNA reads TGTGCCAGCAGGGAGCAGTTGAACACTGAAGCTTTCTTT. It codes for CASREQLNTEAFF.